This TCR beta chain stems from a study of blood T cells in healthy people across ages (dated by TCRdb to 2013 to 2016). For context, the study as a whole: In model experiments, template switching captured about one uniquely barcoded TCR beta cDNA molecule for every two T cells. For two donors (one aged 18 to 29 and one aged 80 or older), the study analyzed two additional independent replicas of 1 million unique cDNA reads from the same blood draw. The study measured age-related changes in TCR beta repertoire diversity using deep sequencing normalized with unique cDNA molecular identifiers. To avoid experimental bias, donors of different ages were spread randomly across the sequencing lanes. The donors were divided into four age groups: young (average approximately 17 years), middle-aged (about 39), aged (around 67) and long-lived (82). The paper as a whole reports these results and caveats: There was a strong correlation between observed TCR beta diversity and the percentage of naive T cells measured by flow cytometry. Because profiling used bulk unsorted PBMCs, naive and antigen-experienced compartments could not be compared conclusively. The long-lived group showed more naive CD4+ T cells, fewer expanded clones and increased TCR diversity than the aged group, suggesting age selection. The CMV infection status of donors was not known, potentially confounding age-related changes in expanded clonotypes. Total diversity estimates from one million sequenced T cells were considered lower bounds and underestimates. As age increased, observed TCR beta diversity per million T cells dropped in a roughly linear way, and a significant reduction was already evident by age 40.

The roughly 39 donors, aged about 6 to 95 years, were systemically healthy Caucasian individuals from Russia. About 10 milliliters of peripheral blood were collected from each donor into EDTA-treated Vacutainer tubes. PBMCs were isolated by Ficoll-Paque density-gradient centrifugation, with at least 6.5 million obtained per sample. Total RNA, at least 6 micrograms per sample, was extracted from PBMCs with Trizol reagent. For every donor, an aliquot of PBMCs went through flow cytometry to measure the percentages of naive CD45RAhigh/CD27high T cells. Ten or more counts support this clonotype. Its recognized antigen is unknown. No quality values exist for individual bases; no much larger clone is one base distant. Libraries were built with 5' RACE. The data were produced on an Illumina HiSeq 2500. A second about 7 to 11 cycle PCR used a sample-barcoded 5' primer and a J-beta primer mix. Each TCR beta cDNA molecule received a unique molecular identifier from a template-switch 5' adaptor carrying 12 random nucleotides. At least 2.5 million CDR3-containing paired-end reads were obtained from each sample. The Mint cDNA synthesis kit, primed by a TRBC-specific oligonucleotide, was used to synthesize first-strand cDNA from all RNA. Following uracil-DNA glycosylase treatment, a first 18-cycle PCR with universal primers M1SS and BC2_uni_R was performed on all cDNA. Turning to the authors' computational methods: Normalization of each sample was performed by random selection of 1 million high-quality reads, each carrying a distinct molecular identifier. Reads sharing molecular identifiers were discarded rather than binned into consensus sequences. MiTCR, run with a Q25 quality threshold and the strictest error-elimination algorithm, handled CDR3 identification, clonotype clustering and error correction. A nonparametric unseen species model with Euler transformation was used to estimate lower-bound total TCR beta diversity. The public reads were reanalyzed by TCRdb: fastp trimming at Q25, MiXCR alignment, in-frame beta chains only. Each entry merges the rows of one CDR3 protein and shows their most common DNA and genes. The V and J calls were not made by the authors but by TCRdb's processing. For this sample the table gives 630,000 or so distinct CDR3 sequences, of which about 30% were detected only once. More than 15% of the sample lies in the top ten.

Including cysteine and phenylalanine, the CDR3 has 16 amino acids. Kept here is only the CDR3 DNA, which spans 48 bases and is read in frame from base 1. Reading the germline V gene gives CDR1 SGHTA and CDR2 FQGNSA. At the junction V is shortened by 5 bases and J by 8 bases; bases outside the gene matches: 15. This TCR derives from a woman older than 75 in good health. The V and J segments used are TRBV7-2 and TRBJ2-7; 10 bases in between match TRBD2. Sequencing was carried out using blood. The DNA sequence reads TGTGCCAGCAGCCAGGGGCTAGCGGGGGTCCTTTCTCAGCAGTACTTC. This codes for CASSQGLAGVLSQQYF. Here the CDR3 is joined to the reference TRBV7-2 and TRBJ2-7 genes, and the full variable domain is: GAGVSQSPSNKVTEKGKDVELRCDPISGHTALYWYRQSLGQGLEFLIYFQGNSAPDKSGLPSDRFSAERTGGSVSTLTIQRTQQEDSAVYLCASSQGLAGVLSQQYFGPGTRLTVT.